The TCR beta chain under discussion was sequenced for a study of T-cell memory formation after mild COVID-19. Study-level information: Among the donors, TCR clusters were largely specific to each donor. General study findings and limits: Among clones contracting day 15 to 85, CD4/CD8 was balanced, whereas later expanders leaned CD4+. The CD4+ clones that contracted clustered mainly within CM and EM, and the CD8+ clones concentrated in EMRA.

Note on this clonotype: Its matching antigen is unknown. A much bigger clone sits one base away, suggesting this may be a read error.

Constant-segment-primed 5'RACE gave TCR alpha and TCR beta cDNA libraries with sample barcodes and UMIs. From the 5' RACE reads, TCRdb called clonotypes with MiXCR, one entry per CDR3 protein. The data contain around 440,000 distinct CDR3 sequences, roughly 20% of them singletons. CDR3 length: 17 residues. The germline CDR1 and CDR2 sequences are SGHNT and YYREEE (reference sequence). The ends were cut back, 5 bases at V and 0 bases at J, with 15 bases in the middle. The sample comprised PBMCs or a T cell subset sorted from them (not recorded which). The chain employs TRBV5-4 and TRBJ2-6; D possibly corresponds to TRBD2 (5 bases). The origin of this receptor is an adult woman who had mild COVID-19 (a few samples of this study predate the infection). Cell type and time point are not known. CDR3 nucleotides: TGTGCCAGCAGGTTAGGAGGCGGAGTCTCTGGGGCCAACGTCCTGACTTTC. It codes for CASRLGGGVSGANVLTF.